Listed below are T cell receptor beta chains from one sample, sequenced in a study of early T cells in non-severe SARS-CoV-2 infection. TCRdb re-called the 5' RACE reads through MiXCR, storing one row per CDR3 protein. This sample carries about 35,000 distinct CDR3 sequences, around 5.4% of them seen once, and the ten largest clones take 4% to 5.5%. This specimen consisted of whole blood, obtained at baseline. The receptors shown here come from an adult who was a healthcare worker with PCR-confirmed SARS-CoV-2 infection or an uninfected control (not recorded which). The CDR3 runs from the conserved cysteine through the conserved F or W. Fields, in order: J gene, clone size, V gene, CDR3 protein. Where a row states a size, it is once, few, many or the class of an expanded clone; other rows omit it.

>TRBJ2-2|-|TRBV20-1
CSVTGRGTGELFF
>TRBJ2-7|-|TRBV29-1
CSVLMTSEYEQYF
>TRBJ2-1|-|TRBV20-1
CSASADRGDNEQFF
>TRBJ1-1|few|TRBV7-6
CASGGGPNTEAFF
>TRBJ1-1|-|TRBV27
CASSLSGLGRMNTEAFF
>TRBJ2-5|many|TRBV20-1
CSAPSDKAETQYF
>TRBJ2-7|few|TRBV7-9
CASSAGGAGDEQYF
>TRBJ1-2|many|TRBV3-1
CASSQDRMGQGYGYTF
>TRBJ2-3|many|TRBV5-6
CASSLGGRVRADTQYF
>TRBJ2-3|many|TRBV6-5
CASSSGGVWGTDTQYF
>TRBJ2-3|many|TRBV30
CAWSVMGQGVDTQYF
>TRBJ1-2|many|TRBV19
CASSIFAGGAYGYTF